The T cell receptor beta chain described here comes from a study of blood T cell repertoires in COVID-19. Study overall: Specimens from acute and convalescent COVID-19 originated in the United States, Italy and Spain.

Original methodology: Estimation of nucleated cell counts relied on the amplification of reference gene primers. Method: immunoSEQ multiplex PCR; TCRdb's copy keeps in-frame clones and lacks some. V and J calls and clone size follow that table, whereas D and trimming were derived from the DNA. The sample yields 88,000 or so clones, approximately 90% seen once. Across under 25 US areas, participants ranged in age from about 18 to 90 years. Germline lookup yields CDR1 MNHEY and CDR2 SMNVEV (reference sequence). There are 14 residues in the CDR3. Between the trimmed V and J ends, which lost 4 bases and 5 bases, there was a span of 14 bases.

The V gene is TRBV27, the J gene TRBJ1-1, with D possibly being TRBD1 (5 bases). The receptor comes from a woman between 45 and 65 years old with acute COVID-19. The sequencing input was PBMCs or T cells enriched from blood (not recorded which). In nucleotides, the CDR3 is TGTGCCAGCAGTTACGGGACCCGGGGGACTGAAGCTTTCTTT. Its translation: CASSYGTRGTEAFF.